The sequence of this T cell receptor beta chain was determined in a study of blood T cell repertoires in COVID-19. Study-wide background: Samples of COVID-19 (acute and convalescent) were obtained from the United States, Italy and Spain. PBMCs, B-cell-depleted T cells, or T cells provided the cDNA or gDNA that made up the material.

Clones were read by immunoSEQ multiplex PCR, and TCRdb kept only the in-frame ones, dropping some. This sample carries tens of thousands of clones, 78% of them seen once, and the ten largest clones take roughly 27%. This clone has a single count. CDR1 LGHNA and CDR2 YNFKEQ come from the germline V gene. Trimming pared 0 bases from V and 2 bases from J, leaving 13 bases between. The CDR3 contains 16 residues. Material for sequencing was peripheral blood. This sequence was found in a human donor in a cohort sampled during active COVID-19. This chain uses TRBV4-2 with TRBJ2-5; D unclear. CDR3 sequence: CASSQDFGALQETQYF. CDR3 bases: TGTGCCAGCAGCCAAGACTTCGGTGCATTACAAGAGACCCAGTACTTC.